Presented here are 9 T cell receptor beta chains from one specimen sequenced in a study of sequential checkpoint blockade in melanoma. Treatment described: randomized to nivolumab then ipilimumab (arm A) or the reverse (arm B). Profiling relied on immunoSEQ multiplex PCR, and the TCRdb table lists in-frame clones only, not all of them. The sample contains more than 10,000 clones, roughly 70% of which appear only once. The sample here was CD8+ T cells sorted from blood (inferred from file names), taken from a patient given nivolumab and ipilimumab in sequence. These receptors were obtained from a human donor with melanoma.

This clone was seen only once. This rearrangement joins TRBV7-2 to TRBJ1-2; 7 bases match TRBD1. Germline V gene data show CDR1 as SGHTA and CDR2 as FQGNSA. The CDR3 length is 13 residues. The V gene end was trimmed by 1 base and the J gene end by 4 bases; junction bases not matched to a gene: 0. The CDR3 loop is CASSLGQGYGYTF. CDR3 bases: TGTGCCAGCAGCTTAGGACAGGGCTATGGCTACACCTTC.

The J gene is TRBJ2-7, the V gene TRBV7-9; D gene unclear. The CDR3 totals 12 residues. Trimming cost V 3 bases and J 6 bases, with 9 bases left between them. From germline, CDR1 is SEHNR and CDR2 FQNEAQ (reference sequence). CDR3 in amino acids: CASSFGLGEQYF. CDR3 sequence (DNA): TGTGCCAGCAGCTTTGGGCTTGGCGAGCAGTACTTC. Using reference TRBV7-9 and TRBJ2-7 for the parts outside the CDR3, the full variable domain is DTGVSQNPRHKITKRGQNVTFRCDPISEHNRLYWYRQTLGQGPEFLTYFQNEAQLEKSRLLSDRFSAERPKGSFSTLEIQRTEQGDSAMYLCASSFGLGEQYFGPGTRLTVT.

In DNA, the CDR3 is TGTGCCTGGAGTGGCCAGTTTTTACCTAACACCGGGGAGCTGTTTTTT. Translation gives CAWSGQFLPNTGELFF. This chain connects TRBV30 to TRBJ2-2; no clear D. The germline V gene encodes CDR1 GTSNPN and CDR2 SVGIG (reference sequence). V lost 1 base and J lost 2, with 14 bases in between. The CDR3 contains 16 residues.

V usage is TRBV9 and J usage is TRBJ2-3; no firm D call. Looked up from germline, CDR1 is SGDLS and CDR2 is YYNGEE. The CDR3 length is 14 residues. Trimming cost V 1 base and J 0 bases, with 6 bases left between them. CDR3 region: CASSVIPSTDTQYF. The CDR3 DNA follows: TGTGCCAGCAGCGTAATCCCAAGCACAGATACGCAGTATTTT.

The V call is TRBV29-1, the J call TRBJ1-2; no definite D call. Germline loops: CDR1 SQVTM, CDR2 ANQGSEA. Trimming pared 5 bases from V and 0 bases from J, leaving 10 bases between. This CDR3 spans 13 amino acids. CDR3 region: CSVKETSNYGYTF. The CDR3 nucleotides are TGCAGCGTTAAGGAGACTTCTAACTATGGCTACACCTTC. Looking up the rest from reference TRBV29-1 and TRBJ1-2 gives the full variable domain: SAVISQKPSRDICQRGTSLTIQCQVDSQVTMMFWYRQQPGQSLTLIATANQGSEATYESGFVIDKFPISRPNLTFSTLTVSNMSPEDSSIYLCSVKETSNYGYTFGSGTRLTVV.

CDR3 bases: TGTGCCAGCAGCCCTATCGGACTAGCGGGAGCCTACGAGCAGTACTTC. This sequence encodes CASSPIGLAGAYEQYF. The rearrangement joins TRBV4-2 to TRBJ2-7; 13 bases are shared with TRBD2. Germline CDR1 LGHNA, CDR2 YNFKEQ. The CDR3 is 16 residues long. Unmatched junction bases numbered 5, after V lost 4 bases and J lost 2 bases.

The chain's CDR3 is CASSYYRGETQYF. The CDR3 DNA reads TGTGCCAGCAGCTACTACAGGGGAGAGACCCAGTACTTC. This chain uses TRBV11-3 with TRBJ2-5; 7 nucleotides match TRBD1. The CDR3 has 13 residues. Per germline, CDR1 SGHNT and CDR2 YENEEA. V trimming: 4 bases; J trimming: 4 bases; junction bases outside the gene matches: 3.

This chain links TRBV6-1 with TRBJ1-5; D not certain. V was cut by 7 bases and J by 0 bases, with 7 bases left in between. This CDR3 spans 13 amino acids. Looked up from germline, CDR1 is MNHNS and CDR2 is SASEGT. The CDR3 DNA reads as TGTGCCAGCATTGGGCCTAGCAATCAGCCCCAGCATTTT. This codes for CASIGPSNQPQHF.

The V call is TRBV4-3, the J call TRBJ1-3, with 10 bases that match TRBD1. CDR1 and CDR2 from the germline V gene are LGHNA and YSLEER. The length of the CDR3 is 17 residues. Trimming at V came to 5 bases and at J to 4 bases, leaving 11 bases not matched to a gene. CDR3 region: CASSSRDRGRPGNTIYF. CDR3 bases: TGCGCCAGCAGCTCCCGGGACAGGGGCAGACCCGGAAACACCATATATTTT.